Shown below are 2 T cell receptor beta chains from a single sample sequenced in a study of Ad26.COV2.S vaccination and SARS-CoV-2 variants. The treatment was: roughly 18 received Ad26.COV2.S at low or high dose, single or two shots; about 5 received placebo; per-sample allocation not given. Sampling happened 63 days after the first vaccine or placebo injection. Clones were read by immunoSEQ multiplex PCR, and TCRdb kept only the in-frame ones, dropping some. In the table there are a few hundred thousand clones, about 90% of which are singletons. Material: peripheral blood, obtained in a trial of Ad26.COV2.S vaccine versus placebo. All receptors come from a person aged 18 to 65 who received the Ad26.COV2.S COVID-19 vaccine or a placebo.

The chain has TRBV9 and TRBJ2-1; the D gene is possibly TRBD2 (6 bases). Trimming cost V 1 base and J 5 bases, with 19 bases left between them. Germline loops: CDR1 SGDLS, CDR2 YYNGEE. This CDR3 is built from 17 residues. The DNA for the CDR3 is TGTGCCAGCAGCGTAAGCCTCCCGGGGCTAGCGCACAATGAGCAGTTCTTC. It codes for CASSVSLPGLAHNEQFF.

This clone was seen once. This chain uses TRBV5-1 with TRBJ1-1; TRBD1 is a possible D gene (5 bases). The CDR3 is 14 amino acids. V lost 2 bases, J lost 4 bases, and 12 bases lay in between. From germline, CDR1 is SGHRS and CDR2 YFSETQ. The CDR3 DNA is TGCGCCAGCAGCTTTGCCAGGGCGGGCACTGAAGCTTTCTTT. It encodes CASSFARAGTEAFF.